The clone carrying this TCR beta chain occurred a few times. This entry is derived from a study of cytomegalovirus exposure and HLA in healthy donors. The CDR3 covers 16 residues. V was pared by 4 bases and J by 7 bases, with 13 bases of the junction left unmatched. Germline V gene sequence: CDR1 SNHLY, CDR2 FYNNEI. Healthy people donating bone marrow made up the donors. Primers included in the PCR were 60 Vbeta and 13 Jbeta primers. TCRdb keeps only in-frame clones here, not all; method: immunoSEQ multiplex PCR. The repertoire consists of 100,000 to 150,000 clones, with roughly 10% occurring once and the leading ten covering approximately 4.5%.

The material sequenced was PBMCs. This clonotype was sampled from a woman under 30 in good health and CMV-seropositive. The rearrangement joins TRBV2 to TRBJ2-1, with TRBD2 matching over 7 bases. The DNA for the CDR3 is TGTGCCAGCAGTGGTCCCATCAGCGGGAAGAAGAATGAGCAGTTCTTC. Translation: CASSGPISGKKNEQFF.